This T cell receptor (beta chain) was captured by sequencing in a study of shared clonotypes between healthy human individuals. The wider study: The plates for each donor numbered three CD4 naive, three CD4 memory, two CD8 naive and one CD8 memory. The study, taken as a whole, reports: Measured sharing among donors was expected to vary with sequencing depth. Larger estimated richness was generally recorded for naive subsets relative to memory subsets.

A remark on this clone: Its target is not known.

Using immunoSEQ multiplex PCR, the repertoire was profiled, and TCRdb retains in-frame clones only, with some absent. Among about 1 million clones listed, about three quarters were seen once. CDR1 is SGHTA and CDR2 is FQGNSA in the germline V gene. This CDR3 is built from 14 residues. With 5 bases removed from V and 4 bases from J, the gap between germline ends came to 14 bases. This sequence originates from a man aged 18 to 30 in good health. Sequencing used memory CD4+ T cells sorted from blood. As to subset: CD45RA-negative fraction. The chain has TRBV7-2 and TRBJ2-5, with D maybe TRBD2 (6 bases). CDR3 DNA: TGTGCCAGCAGCCCTAGCGCCCTAGGAGAGACCCAGTACTTC. Protein product: CASSPSALGETQYF. The full variable domain, its missing parts supplied by reference TRBV7-2 and TRBJ2-5, is GAGVSQSPSNKVTEKGKDVELRCDPISGHTALYWYRQSLGQGLEFLIYFQGNSAPDKSGLPSDRFSAERTGGSVSTLTIQRTQQEDSAVYLCASSPSALGETQYFGPGTRLLVL.